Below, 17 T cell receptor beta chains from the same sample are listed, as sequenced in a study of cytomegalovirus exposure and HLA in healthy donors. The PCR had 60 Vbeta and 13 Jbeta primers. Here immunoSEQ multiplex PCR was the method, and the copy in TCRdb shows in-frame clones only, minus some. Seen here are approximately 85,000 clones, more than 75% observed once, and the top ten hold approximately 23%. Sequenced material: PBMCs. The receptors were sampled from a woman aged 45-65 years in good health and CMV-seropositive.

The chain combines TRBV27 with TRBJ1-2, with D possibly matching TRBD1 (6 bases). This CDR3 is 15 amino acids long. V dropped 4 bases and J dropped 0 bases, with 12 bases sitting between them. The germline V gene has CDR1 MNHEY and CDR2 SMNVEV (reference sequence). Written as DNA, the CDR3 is TGTGCCAGCAGTTGGCAGGGGCAAACTAACTATGGCTACACCTTC. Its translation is CASSWQGQTNYGYTF.

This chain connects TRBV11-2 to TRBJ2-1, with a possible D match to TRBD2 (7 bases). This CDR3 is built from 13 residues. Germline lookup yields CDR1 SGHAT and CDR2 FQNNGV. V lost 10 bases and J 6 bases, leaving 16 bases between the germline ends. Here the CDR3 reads CATRAGATNEQFF. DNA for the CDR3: TGTGCCACTCGGGCGGGGGCCACCAATGAGCAGTTCTTC.

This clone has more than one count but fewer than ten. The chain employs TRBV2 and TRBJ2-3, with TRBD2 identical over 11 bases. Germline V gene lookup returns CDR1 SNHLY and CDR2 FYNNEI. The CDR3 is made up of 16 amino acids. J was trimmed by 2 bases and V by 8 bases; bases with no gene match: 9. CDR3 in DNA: TGTGCCAGCCTCTGGGTAGCGGGGGGGGTCACAGATACGCAGTATTTT. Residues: CASLWVAGGVTDTQYF. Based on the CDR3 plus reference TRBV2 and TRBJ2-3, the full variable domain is EPEVTQTPSHQVTQMGQEVILRCVPISNHLYFYWYRQILGQKVEFLVSFYNNEISEKSEIFDDQFSVERPDGSNFTLKIRSTKLEDSAMYFCASLWVAGGVTDTQYFGPGTRLTVL.

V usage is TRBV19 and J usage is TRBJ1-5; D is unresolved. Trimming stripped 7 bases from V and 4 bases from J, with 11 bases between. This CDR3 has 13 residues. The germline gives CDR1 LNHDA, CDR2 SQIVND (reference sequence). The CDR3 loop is CASTYSGNQPQHF. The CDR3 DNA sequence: TGTGCCAGTACTTATTCGGGGAATCAGCCCCAGCATTTT.

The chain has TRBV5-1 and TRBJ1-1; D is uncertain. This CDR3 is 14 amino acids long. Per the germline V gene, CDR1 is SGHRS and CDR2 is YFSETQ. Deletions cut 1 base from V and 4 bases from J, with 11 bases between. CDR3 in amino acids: CASSLSGMVTEAFF. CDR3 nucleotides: TGCGCCAGCAGCTTGTCAGGAATGGTCACTGAAGCTTTCTTT.

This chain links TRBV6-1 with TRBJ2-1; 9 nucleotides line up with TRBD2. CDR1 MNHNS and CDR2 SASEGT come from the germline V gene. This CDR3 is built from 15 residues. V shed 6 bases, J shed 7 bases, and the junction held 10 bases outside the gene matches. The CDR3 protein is CASSPRSGGKNEQFF. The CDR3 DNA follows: TGTGCCAGCAGCCCGAGGAGCGGGGGGAAAAATGAGCAGTTCTTC.

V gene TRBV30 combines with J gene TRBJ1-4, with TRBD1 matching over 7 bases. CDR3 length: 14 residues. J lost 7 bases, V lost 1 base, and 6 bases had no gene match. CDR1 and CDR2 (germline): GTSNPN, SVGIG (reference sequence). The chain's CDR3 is CAWSGYRGGEKLFF. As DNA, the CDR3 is TGTGCCTGGAGTGGTTACAGGGGAGGTGAAAAACTGTTTTTT.

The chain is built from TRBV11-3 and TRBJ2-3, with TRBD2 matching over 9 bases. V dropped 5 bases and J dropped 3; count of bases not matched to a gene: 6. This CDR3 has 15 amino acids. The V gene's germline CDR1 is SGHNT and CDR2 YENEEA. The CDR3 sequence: CASSDSGLATDTQYF. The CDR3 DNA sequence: TGTGCCAGCAGCGATTCGGGACTAGCAACAGATACGCAGTATTTT.

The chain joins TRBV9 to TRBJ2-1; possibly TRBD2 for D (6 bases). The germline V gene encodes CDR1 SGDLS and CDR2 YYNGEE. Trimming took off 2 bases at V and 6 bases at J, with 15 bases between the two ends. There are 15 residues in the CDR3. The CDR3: CASSVLPRGGNEQFF. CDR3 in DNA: TGTGCCAGCAGCGTCTTACCCCGGGGAGGCAATGAGCAGTTCTTC.

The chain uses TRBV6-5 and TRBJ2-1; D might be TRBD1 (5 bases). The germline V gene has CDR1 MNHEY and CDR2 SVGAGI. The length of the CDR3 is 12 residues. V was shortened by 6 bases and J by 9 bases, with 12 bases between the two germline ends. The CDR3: CASSSQGREQFF. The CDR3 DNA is TGTGCCAGCAGCTCCCAGGGCCGTGAGCAGTTCTTC.

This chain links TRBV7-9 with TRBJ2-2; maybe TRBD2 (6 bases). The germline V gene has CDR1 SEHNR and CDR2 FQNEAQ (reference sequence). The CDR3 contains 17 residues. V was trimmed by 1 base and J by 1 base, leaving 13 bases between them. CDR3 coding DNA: TGTGCCAGCAGCTTAGATTCCAGCGGGCGGAACACCGGGGAGCTGTTTTTT. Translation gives CASSLDSSGRNTGELFF.

CDR3 sequence reads: CASSHRGKDQPQHF. The CDR3 bases are TGTGCCAGCAGCCACAGGGGAAAGGATCAGCCCCAGCATTTT. V gene TRBV11-1 combines with J gene TRBJ1-5, with 7 bases that match TRBD1. This CDR3 comprises 14 residues. Germline V gives CDR1 SGHAT, CDR2 FQDESV (reference sequence). V dropped 5 bases and J dropped 5; count of bases not matched to a gene: 6.

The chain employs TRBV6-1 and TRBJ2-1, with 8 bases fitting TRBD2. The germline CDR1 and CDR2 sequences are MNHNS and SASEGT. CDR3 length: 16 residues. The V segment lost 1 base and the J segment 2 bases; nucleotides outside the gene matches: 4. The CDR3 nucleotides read TGTGCCAGCAGTGAAGGAGTGGGACTAGCCTACAATGAGCAGTTCTTC. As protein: CASSEGVGLAYNEQFF.

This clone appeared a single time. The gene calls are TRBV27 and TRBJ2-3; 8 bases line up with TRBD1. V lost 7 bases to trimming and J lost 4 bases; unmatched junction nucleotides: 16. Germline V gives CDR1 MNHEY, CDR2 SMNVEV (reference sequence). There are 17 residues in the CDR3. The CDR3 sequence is CASTLISDRGSADTQYF. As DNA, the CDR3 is TGTGCCAGCACTCTAATTAGTGACAGGGGCAGCGCAGATACGCAGTATTTT.

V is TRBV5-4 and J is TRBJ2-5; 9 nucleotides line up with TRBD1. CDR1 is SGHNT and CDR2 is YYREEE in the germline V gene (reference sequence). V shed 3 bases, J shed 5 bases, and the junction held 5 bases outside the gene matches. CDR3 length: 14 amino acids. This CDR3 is CASSWTGVGETQYF. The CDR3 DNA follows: TGTGCCAGCAGCTGGACAGGGGTGGGGGAGACCCAGTACTTC.

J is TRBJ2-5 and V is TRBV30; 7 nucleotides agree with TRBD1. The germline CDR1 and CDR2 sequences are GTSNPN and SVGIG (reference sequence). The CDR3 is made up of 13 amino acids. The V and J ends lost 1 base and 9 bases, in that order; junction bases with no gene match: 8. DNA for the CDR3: TGTGCCTGGAGTGAGGGACAGTCGATGCCCCAGTACTTC. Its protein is CAWSEGQSMPQYF.

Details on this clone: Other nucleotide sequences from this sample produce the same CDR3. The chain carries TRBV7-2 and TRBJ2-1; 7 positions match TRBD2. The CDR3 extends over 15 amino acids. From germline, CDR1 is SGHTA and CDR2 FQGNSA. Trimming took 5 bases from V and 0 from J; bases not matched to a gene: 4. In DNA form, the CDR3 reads TGTGCCAGCAGCCGGAGCGGGACCTCCTACAATGAGCAGTTCTTC. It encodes CASSRSGTSYNEQFF.